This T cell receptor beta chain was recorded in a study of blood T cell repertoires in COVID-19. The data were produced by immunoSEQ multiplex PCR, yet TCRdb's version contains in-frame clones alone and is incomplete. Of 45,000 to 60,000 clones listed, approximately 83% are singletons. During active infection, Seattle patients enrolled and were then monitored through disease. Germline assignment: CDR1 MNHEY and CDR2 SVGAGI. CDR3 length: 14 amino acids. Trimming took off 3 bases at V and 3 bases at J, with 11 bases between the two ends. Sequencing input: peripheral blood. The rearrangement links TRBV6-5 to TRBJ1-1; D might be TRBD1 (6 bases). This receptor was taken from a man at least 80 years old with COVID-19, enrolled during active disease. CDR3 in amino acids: CASSYGGRDTEAFF. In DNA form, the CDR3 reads TGTGCCAGCAGTTATGGGGGCAGGGACACTGAAGCTTTCTTT.